Sequencing of this TCR beta chain was carried out in a study of T cells in Graves' hyperthyroidism and ophthalmopathy. This clonotype was picked up many times. In germline, CDR1 is SGHTA, CDR2 FQGNSA. V lost 5 bases to trimming and J lost 3 bases, with 14 bases between them. The CDR3 covers 14 residues. TCR beta CDR3 regions were amplified from RNA transcripts. The TCR CDR3 was amplified in a first-round RT-PCR using the HTBI primer set. One entry per CDR3 protein, called by TCRdb with MiXCR from the multiplex PCR reads. Of fewer than 650,000 distinct CDR3 sequences detected, 14% appear once; the ten largest clones hold about 6.6%.

This chain links TRBV7-2 with TRBJ2-7; D is uncertain. Sequenced input: blood. The sequence was collected from a young woman with Graves' ophthalmopathy. The CDR3 sequence is CASSPYRVFYEQYF. Written as DNA, the CDR3 is TGTGCCAGCAGCCCATACCGGGTCTTCTACGAGCAGTACTTC.